This TCR beta chain was sequenced in a study of blood T cell repertoires in COVID-19. Across the whole study: Material from acute and convalescent COVID-19 was sourced from the United States, Italy and Spain. Sources were T cells, B-cell-depleted T cells, or PBMCs; the material itself was cDNA or gDNA.

Deletions cut 2 bases from V and 3 bases from J, with 8 bases between. CDR3 length equals 14 residues. CDR1 and CDR2 (germline): MDHEN, SYDVKM. In the original workflow: Cell counts per sample came from amplifying reference gene primers. Measured with immunoSEQ multiplex PCR; TCRdb has only the in-frame clones, and not every one. The V and J calls and the clone size are those of that table, but D and trimming were determined from the DNA. Among around 700,000 clones listed, just under 90% were seen once. J is TRBJ1-5 and V is TRBV28, with D uncertain. This TCR was recovered from a woman between 18 and 30 years old with acute or convalescent COVID-19. The specimen sequenced was peripheral blood. The CDR3 DNA reads as TGTGCCAGCAGTTTAGGAGGGATCAATCAGCCCCAGCATTTT. This sequence encodes CASSLGGINQPQHF. The variable domain in full, with the rest retrieved from reference TRBV28 and TRBJ1-5, is DVKVTQSSRYLVKRTGEKVFLECVQDMDHENMFWYRQDPGLGLRLIYFSYDVKMKEKGDIPEGYSVSREKKERFSLILESASTNQTSMYLCASSLGGINQPQHFGDGTRLSIL.